The clone carrying this TCR beta chain was seen at least ten times. Its antigen is still unknown. The CDR3 covers 14 residues. Germline CDR1 is SGHTA and CDR2 is FQGNSA. Trimming removed 4 bases from V and 8 bases from J; junction bases left unmatched: 10. Newly diagnosed hyperthyroidism, duration under 2 months, in patients aged 18 to 65. The data belong to a study of T cells in Graves' hyperthyroidism and ophthalmopathy. Study-wide results and caveats: Most thyroid clonotypes expanded above 0.001 were also detected in blood.

Using RNA transcripts as the source, TCR beta CDR3 regions were amplified. The HTBI set primed first-round TCR CDR3 RT-PCR. From the multiplex PCR reads, TCRdb called clonotypes with MiXCR, one entry per CDR3 protein. The table records about 340,000 distinct CDR3 sequences, roughly 23% of them present only once. This chain connects TRBV7-2 to TRBJ1-2; 7 bases are a match to TRBD1. The specimen sequenced was blood. The source of this sequence is a woman between 50 and 59 years old with Graves' hyperthyroidism. Here the CDR3 DNA reads TGTGCCAGCAGCTCCCCCTTACAGGGGAAGGGCTACACCTTC. Protein: CASSSPLQGKGYTF.